One sample yielded the 13 T cell receptor beta chains listed below, sequenced in a study of Graves' ophthalmopathy and Graves' hyperthyroidism (dated by TCRdb to 2016 to 2019). TCRdb names Illumina HiSeq 2000 as the instrument used. For repertoire sequencing, TCR beta CDR3 regions were amplified from RNA transcripts. HTBI primers and the Qiagen OneStep RT-PCR kit were used in a first-round RT-PCR, which was followed by a second-round multiplex PCR, size selection and purification. TCRdb reanalyzed the raw reads on its own, using fastp at Q25 for trimming and MiXCR for clone calling, and kept in-frame beta chains. CDR3 protein sequences are deduplicated, and each keeps its most common genes and DNA. The sample table contains about 1.1 million distinct CDR3 sequences; only one count was recorded for 36% of them. Clones ranked in the top ten supply 8.5% to 14% of the sample. The sequenced sample consisted of peripheral blood or thyroid tissue (not recorded which). These receptors all stem from an adult man with Graves' hyperthyroidism.

This clonotype was recorded at least ten times. The CDR3, as DNA: TGTGCCAGCAGCTTAGGAGGCGGGTTAGCCTTCGGGGGTTCCTACGAGCAGTACTTC. It is translated as CASSLGGGLAFGGSYEQYF. The chain links TRBV7-8 to TRBJ2-7, with D maybe TRBD2 (6 bases). The V gene's germline CDR1 is SGHVS and CDR2 FQNEAQ. V dropped 1 base and J dropped 1 base, with 23 bases sitting between them. This CDR3 spans 19 amino acids.

This chain connects TRBV10-3 to TRBJ2-5, with D possibly matching TRBD1 (6 bases). The CDR3 runs 14 residues. With 4 bases removed from V and 5 bases from J, the gap between germline ends came to 14 bases. Germline CDR1 is ENHRY and CDR2 is SYGVKD. CDR3 DNA: TGTGCCATCAGTGCAAGACAGGAAGTGGAGACCCAGTACTTC. This sequence encodes CAISARQEVETQYF.

V gene TRBV7-8 combines with J gene TRBJ2-7; D may correspond to TRBD1 or TRBD2 (5 bases each). CDR3 size: 14 residues. The germline V and J ends were trimmed by 4 bases and 4 bases, with 14 bases remaining between them. Germline lookup yields CDR1 SGHVS and CDR2 FQNEAQ. Here the CDR3 reads CASSSPGSVYEQYF. CDR3 nucleotide sequence: TGTGCCAGCAGCTCCCCAGGGAGCGTTTACGAGCAGTACTTC.

This clonotype has just a few counts. The chain uses TRBV10-3 and TRBJ2-7; D may be TRBD1 (6 bases). Germline V lookup: CDR1 ENHRY, CDR2 SYGVKD. This CDR3 region has 14 residues. V was clipped by 10 bases and J by 2 bases, with 18 bases between them. The CDR3 nucleotides read TGTGCCAGCATCCGGGACACCGTTGCCTACGAGCAGTACTTC. Translated, it gives CASIRDTVAYEQYF.

This chain uses TRBV29-1 with TRBJ2-5, with D perhaps being TRBD1 or TRBD2 (5 bases each). Between the trimmed V and J ends, which lost 8 bases and 3 bases, there was a span of 16 bases. The CDR3 spans 13 residues. CDR1 SQVTM and CDR2 ANQGSEA come from the germline V gene. CDR3 DNA sequence: TGCAGCTTGATCGGGGCGAAGGAAGAGACCCAGTACTTC. Amino acids: CSLIGAKEETQYF.

The rearrangement links TRBV19 to TRBJ1-1, with D perhaps matching TRBD1 (6 bases). The CDR3 loop spans 16 amino acids. V gave up 11 bases and J gave up 0 bases, with 22 bases separating them. Germline lookup yields CDR1 LNHDA and CDR2 SQIVND (reference sequence). CDR3 sequence reads: CAWRLRTAQVNTEAFF. The DNA for the CDR3 is TGTGCCTGGAGACTCCGGACAGCCCAAGTGAACACTGAAGCTTTCTTT.

The chain combines TRBV7-2 with TRBJ2-5; D is ambiguous. Trimming removed 5 bases from V and 5 bases from J, with 18 bases in between. This CDR3 has 15 residues. Germline V gene lookup returns CDR1 SGHTA and CDR2 FQGNSA. For the CDR3, the DNA is TGTGCCAGCAGCCCCAGCAGGCACACCGGGGAGACCCAGTACTTC. This encodes CASSPSRHTGETQYF.

This chain connects TRBV29-1 to TRBJ1-2, with TRBD1 matching 7 bases. With 8 bases clipped from V and 4 bases from J, the junction kept 7 bases outside the gene matches. The CDR3 has 12 amino acids. Germline CDR1 is SQVTM and CDR2 is ANQGSEA. The CDR3 DNA is TGCAGCTCACAAAGGGGGCCCTATGGCTACACCTTC. Translated, it gives CSSQRGPYGYTF.

CDR3 amino acids: CAWSSDSPLNYGYTF. The CDR3, as DNA: TGTGCCTGGAGTTCTGACAGTCCGCTTAACTATGGCTACACCTTC. The rearrangement joins TRBV5-8 to TRBJ1-2; TRBD1 is a possible D gene (5 bases). CDR3 size: 15 residues. Trimming shortened V by 10 bases and J by 1 base, and 20 bases separated the two germline ends. CDR1 and CDR2 (germline): SGHTS, YDEGEE.

This clonotype was found many times. This chain links TRBV25-1 with TRBJ1-4; TRBD1 agrees at 7 bases. V shed 3 bases, J shed 7 bases, and the junction held 8 bases outside the gene matches. The CDR3 runs to 15 residues. Germline V gene lookup returns CDR1 MGHDK and CDR2 SYGVNS. The CDR3 DNA sequence: TGTGCCAGCAGTGACGGACAGGCAAGGAGTGAAAAACTGTTTTTT. It translates to CASSDGQARSEKLFF.

This clonotype was recorded once. The gene calls are TRBV7-9 and TRBJ2-7, with D possibly TRBD1 on 5 matching bases. The CDR3 length is 11 residues. V gave up 11 bases and J gave up 5 bases, with 13 bases separating them. Germline CDR1 SEHNR, CDR2 FQNEAQ (reference sequence). Here the CDR3 DNA reads TGTGCCTGGGGCCTTTGGGACGAGCAGTACTTC. Translated: CAWGLWDEQYF.

In this sample, this clonotype turned up many times. The genes are TRBV5-1 and TRBJ1-1; D ambiguous. CDR1 is SGHRS, CDR2 YFSETQ, per germline. Trimming took off 2 bases at V and 3 bases at J, with 14 bases between the two ends. CDR3 length: 15 residues. The CDR3 nucleotides are TGCGCCAGCAGCTTTGGGGTAAGGGTTGACACTGAAGCTTTCTTT. Amino acid sequence: CASSFGVRVDTEAFF. The full variable domain, with the rest looked up from reference TRBV5-1 and TRBJ1-1, is KAGVTQTPRYLIKTRGQQVTLSCSPISGHRSVSWYQQTPGQGLQFLFEYFSETQRNKGNFPGRFSGRQFSNSRSEMNVSTLELGDSALYLCASSFGVRVDTEAFFGQGTRLTVV.

This clonotype was recorded once. The chain combines TRBV25-1 with TRBJ2-7; D ambiguous. The V gene lost 8 bases and the J gene lost 0 bases, with 14 bases spanning the gap. Looked up from germline, CDR1 is MGHDK and CDR2 is SYGVNS. The CDR3 loop spans 14 amino acids. CDR3: CASQIETDSYEQYF. The DNA for the CDR3 is TGTGCCAGCCAAATCGAAACCGACTCCTACGAGCAGTACTTC.